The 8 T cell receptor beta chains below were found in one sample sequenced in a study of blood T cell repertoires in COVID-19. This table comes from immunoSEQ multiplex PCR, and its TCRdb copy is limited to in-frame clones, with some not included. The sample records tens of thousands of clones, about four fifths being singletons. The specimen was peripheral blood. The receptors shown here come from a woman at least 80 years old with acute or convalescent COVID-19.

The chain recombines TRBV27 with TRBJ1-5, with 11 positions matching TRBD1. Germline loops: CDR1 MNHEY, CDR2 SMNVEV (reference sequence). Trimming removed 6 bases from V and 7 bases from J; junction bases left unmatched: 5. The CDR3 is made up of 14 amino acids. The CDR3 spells CASRPWTGGQPQHF. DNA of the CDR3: TGTGCCAGCAGACCATGGACAGGGGGCCAGCCCCAGCATTTT.

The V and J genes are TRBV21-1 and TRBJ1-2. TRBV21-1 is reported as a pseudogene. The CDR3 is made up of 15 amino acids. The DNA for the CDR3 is TGTGCCAGCAGCTTCCGACCGGGACTGATCTATGGCTACACCTTC. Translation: CASSFRPGLIYGYTF.

CDR3 sequence reads: CASSLDSGQGNSPLHF. DNA of the CDR3: TGCGCCAGCAGCTTGGACTCGGGACAGGGGAATTCACCCCTCCACTTT. The rearrangement links TRBV5-1 to TRBJ1-6; 10 bases line up with TRBD1. Germline V lookup: CDR1 SGHRS, CDR2 YFSETQ. V lost 0 bases to trimming and J lost 7 bases; unmatched junction nucleotides: 4. The CDR3 totals 16 residues. Variable domain in full (rest from reference TRBV5-1 and TRBJ1-6): KAGVTQTPRYLIKTRGQQVTLSCSPISGHRSVSWYQQTPGQGLQFLFEYFSETQRNKGNFPGRFSGRQFSNSRSEMNVSTLELGDSALYLCASSLDSGQGNSPLHFGNGTRLTVT.

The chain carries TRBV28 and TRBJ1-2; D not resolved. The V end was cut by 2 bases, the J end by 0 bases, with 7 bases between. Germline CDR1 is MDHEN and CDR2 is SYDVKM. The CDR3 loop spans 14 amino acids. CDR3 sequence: CASSLPSTNYGYTF. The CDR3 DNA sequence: TGTGCCAGCAGTTTACCCTCTACTAACTATGGCTACACCTTC.

CDR3 coding DNA: TGTGCCAGTAGTACCTACAGGGCTTCGGGGCAGTTCTTC. Translating gives CASSTYRASGQFF. This chain links TRBV19 with TRBJ2-1, with TRBD1 as a possible D gene (6 bases). Trimming left V 4 bases short and J 12 bases short, with 16 bases between. CDR1 and CDR2 (germline): LNHDA, SQIVND (reference sequence). The length of the CDR3 is 13 residues.

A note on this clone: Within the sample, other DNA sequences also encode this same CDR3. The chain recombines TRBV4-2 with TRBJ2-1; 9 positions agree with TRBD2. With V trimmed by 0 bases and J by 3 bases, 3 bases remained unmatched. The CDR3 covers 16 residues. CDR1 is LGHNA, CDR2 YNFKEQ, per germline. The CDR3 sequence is CASSQEGTSFYNEQFF. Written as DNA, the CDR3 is TGTGCCAGCAGCCAAGAAGGGACTAGCTTCTACAATGAGCAGTTCTTC.

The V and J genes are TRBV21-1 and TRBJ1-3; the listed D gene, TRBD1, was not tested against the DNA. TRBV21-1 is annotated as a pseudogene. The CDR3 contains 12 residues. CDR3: CASSPRGNTIYF. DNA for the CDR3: TGTGCCAGCAGTCCCAGGGGAAACACCATATATTTT.

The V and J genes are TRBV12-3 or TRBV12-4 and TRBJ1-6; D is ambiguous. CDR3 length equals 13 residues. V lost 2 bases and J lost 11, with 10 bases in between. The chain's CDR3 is CASSLTRNPPLHF. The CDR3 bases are TGTGCCAGCAGTTTAACCAGGAACCCACCCCTCCACTTT.